This T cell receptor beta chain came from a study of T cell repertoires in cytomegalovirus infection. Study as a whole: A matching HLA type, together with CMV infection, was signaled by public TCR beta signatures. Study outcomes and limitations: Public TCR beta family frequency separated CMV-and-HLA carriers, including in an independent cohort. Predominance within the ex vivo response was attributable to HLA-C-restricted CMV-specific TCR beta clonotypes.

TCRdb called the reads again in MiXCR, with one record for every CDR3 protein. The sample shows about 310,000 distinct CDR3 sequences, about 17% of them seen only once. This clonotype was observed a few times. As yet, its antigen is unknown. Germline V gene data show CDR1 as SNHLY and CDR2 as FYNNEI. The CDR3 is 15 amino acids. V lost 3 bases and J 3 bases, leaving 13 bases between the germline ends. The chain links TRBV2 to TRBJ2-3; D might be TRBD1 (6 bases). Sequencing was done on a sample of PBMCs. The sequence was obtained from a human donor in good health (CMV status not recorded). Some clones in this sample may be carry-over from other donors' samples. The CDR3 DNA sequence: TGTGCCAGCAGTGAGAGGGGGAAGTGGACAGATACGCAGTATTTT. Protein product: CASSERGKWTDTQYF.